A single sample is the source of the 4 T cell receptor beta chains below, sequenced in a study of blood T cells in healthy people across ages. A second PCR of roughly 7 to 11 cycles used a sample-barcoded 5' primer and a J-beta primer mix. TCRdb itself ran the 5' RACE reads through MiXCR, one entry per CDR3 protein. The sample includes about 1.6 million distinct CDR3 sequences, roughly 32% of them seen just once. The material sequenced was blood. The receptors originated from a woman aged 25 to 39 in good health.

The table lists this clonotype with a few counts. The chain joins TRBV11-1 to TRBJ2-7; D uncertain. Germline V lookup: CDR1 SGHAT, CDR2 FQDESV (reference sequence). The V gene lost 2 bases and the J gene lost 6 bases, with 17 bases spanning the gap. This CDR3 is 15 amino acids long. CDR3 nucleotide sequence: TGTGCCAGCAGCTTACGCAATCCTGGCCTCTCCGAGCAGTACTTC. Translation gives CASSLRNPGLSEQYF.

The V gene is TRBV15, the J gene TRBJ1-5; 11 bases are shared with TRBD1. CDR3 length equals 11 residues. The trim removed 8 bases at V and 15 bases at J, leaving 6 bases unmatched. The germline V gene has CDR1 LNHNV and CDR2 YYDKDF (reference sequence). CDR3 protein: CATGQGAFWHF. DNA for the CDR3: TGTGCCACCGGACAGGGGGCTTTTTGGCATTTT. Together with reference TRBV15 and TRBJ1-5, the CDR3 gives the full variable domain: DAMVIQNPRYQVTQFGKPVTLSCSQTLNHNVMYWYQQKSSQAPKLLFHYYDKDFNNEADTPDNFQSRRPNTSFCFLDIRSPGLGDTAMYLCATGQGAFWHFGDGTRLSIL.

The chain uses TRBV20-1 and TRBJ2-5; D is uncertain. Germline V lookup: CDR1 DFQATT, CDR2 SNEGSKA (reference sequence). The CDR3 has 15 residues. V gave up 5 bases and J gave up 4 bases, with 20 bases separating them. This chain's CDR3 is CSAPKETPELETQYF. In DNA form, the CDR3 reads TGCAGTGCTCCTAAGGAGACTCCCGAGCTAGAGACCCAGTACTTC.

Comments on this clonotype: A read error may explain this, as a much larger clone is one base away. The rearrangement links TRBV2 to TRBJ2-1; D remains unclear. Trimming cost V 6 bases and J 10 bases, with 13 bases left between them. This CDR3 is built from 12 residues. CDR1 and CDR2 from the germline V gene are SNHLY and FYNNEI. The chain's CDR3 is CASSARAVEQFF. CDR3 DNA sequence: TGTGCCAGCAGCGCCCGGGCGGTAGAGCAGTTCTTC.